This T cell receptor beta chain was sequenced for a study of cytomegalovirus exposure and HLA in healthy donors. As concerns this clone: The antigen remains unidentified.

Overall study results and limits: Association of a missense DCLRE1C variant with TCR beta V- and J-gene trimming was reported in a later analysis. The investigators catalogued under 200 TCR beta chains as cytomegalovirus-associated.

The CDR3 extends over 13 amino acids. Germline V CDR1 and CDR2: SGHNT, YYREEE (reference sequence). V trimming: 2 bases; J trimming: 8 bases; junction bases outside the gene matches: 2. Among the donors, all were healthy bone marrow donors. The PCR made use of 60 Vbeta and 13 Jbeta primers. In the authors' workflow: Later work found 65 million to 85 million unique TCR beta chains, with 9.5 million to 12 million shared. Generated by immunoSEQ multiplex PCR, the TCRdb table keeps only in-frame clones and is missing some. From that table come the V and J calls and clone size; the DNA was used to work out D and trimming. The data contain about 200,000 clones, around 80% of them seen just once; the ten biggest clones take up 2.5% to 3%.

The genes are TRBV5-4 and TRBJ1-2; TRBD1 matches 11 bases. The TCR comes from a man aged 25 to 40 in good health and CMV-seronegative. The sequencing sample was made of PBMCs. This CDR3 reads CASSFGTGGGYTF. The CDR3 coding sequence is TGTGCCAGCAGCTTTGGGACAGGGGGAGGCTACACCTTC.